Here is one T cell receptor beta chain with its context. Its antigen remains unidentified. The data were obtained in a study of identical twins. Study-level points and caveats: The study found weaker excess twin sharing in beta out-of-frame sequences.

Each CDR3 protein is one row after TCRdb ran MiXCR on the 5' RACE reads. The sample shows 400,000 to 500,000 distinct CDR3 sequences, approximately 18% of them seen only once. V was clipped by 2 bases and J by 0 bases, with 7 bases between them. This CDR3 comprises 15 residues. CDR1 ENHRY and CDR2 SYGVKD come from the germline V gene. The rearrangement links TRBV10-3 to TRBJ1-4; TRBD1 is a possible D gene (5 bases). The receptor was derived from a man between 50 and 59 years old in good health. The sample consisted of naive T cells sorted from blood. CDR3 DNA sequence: TGTGCCATCAGTGAGGACAGTACAACTAATGAAAAACTGTTTTTT. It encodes CAISEDSTTNEKLFF.